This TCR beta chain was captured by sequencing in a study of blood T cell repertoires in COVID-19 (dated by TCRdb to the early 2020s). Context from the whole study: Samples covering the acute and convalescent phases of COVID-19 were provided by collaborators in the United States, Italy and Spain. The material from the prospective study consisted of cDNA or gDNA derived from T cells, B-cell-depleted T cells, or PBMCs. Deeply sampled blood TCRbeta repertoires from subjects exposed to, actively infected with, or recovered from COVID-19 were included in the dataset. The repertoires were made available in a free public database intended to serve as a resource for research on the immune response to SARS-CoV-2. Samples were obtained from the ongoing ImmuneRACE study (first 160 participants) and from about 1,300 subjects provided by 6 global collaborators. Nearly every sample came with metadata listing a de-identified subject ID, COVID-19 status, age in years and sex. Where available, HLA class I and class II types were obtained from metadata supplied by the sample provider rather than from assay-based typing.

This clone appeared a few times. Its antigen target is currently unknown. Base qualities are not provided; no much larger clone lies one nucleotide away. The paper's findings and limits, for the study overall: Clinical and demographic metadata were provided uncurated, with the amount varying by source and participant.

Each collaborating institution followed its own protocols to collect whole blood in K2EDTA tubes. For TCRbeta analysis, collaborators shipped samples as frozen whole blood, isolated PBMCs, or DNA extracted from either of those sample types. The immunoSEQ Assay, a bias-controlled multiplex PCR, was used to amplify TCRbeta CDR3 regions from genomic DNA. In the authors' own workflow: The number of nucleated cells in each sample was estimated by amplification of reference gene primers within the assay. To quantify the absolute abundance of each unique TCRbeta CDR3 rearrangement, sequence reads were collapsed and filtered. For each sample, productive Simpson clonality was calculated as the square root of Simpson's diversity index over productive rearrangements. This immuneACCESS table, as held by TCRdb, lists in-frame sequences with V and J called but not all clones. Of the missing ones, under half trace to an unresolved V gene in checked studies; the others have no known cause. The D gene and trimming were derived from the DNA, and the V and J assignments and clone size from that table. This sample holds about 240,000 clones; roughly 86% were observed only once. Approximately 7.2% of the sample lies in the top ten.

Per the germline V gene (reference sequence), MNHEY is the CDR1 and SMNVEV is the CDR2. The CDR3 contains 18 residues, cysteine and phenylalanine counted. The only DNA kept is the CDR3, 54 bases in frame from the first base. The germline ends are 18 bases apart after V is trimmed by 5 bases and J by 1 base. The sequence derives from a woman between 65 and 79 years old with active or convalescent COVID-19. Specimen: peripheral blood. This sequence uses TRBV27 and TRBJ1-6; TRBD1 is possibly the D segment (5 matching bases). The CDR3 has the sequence CASSRGTASMSYNSPLHF. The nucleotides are TGTGCCAGCAGTAGGGGAACAGCTTCTATGTCCTATAATTCACCCCTCCACTTT.